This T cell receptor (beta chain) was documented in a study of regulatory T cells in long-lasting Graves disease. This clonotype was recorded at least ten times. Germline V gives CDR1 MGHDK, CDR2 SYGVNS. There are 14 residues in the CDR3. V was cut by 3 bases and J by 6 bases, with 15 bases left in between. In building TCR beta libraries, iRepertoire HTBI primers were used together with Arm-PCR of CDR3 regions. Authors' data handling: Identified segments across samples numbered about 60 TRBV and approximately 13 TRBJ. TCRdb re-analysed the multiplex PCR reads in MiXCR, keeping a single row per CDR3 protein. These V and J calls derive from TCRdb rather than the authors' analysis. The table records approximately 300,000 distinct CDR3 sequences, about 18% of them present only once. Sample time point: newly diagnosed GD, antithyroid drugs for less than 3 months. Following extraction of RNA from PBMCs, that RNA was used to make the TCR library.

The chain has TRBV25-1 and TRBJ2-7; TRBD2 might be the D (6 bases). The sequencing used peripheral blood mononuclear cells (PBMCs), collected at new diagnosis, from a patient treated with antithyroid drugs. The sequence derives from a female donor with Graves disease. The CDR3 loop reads CASSELPFGGEQYF. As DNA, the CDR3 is TGTGCCAGCAGTGAGCTGCCATTCGGGGGCGAGCAGTACTTC.